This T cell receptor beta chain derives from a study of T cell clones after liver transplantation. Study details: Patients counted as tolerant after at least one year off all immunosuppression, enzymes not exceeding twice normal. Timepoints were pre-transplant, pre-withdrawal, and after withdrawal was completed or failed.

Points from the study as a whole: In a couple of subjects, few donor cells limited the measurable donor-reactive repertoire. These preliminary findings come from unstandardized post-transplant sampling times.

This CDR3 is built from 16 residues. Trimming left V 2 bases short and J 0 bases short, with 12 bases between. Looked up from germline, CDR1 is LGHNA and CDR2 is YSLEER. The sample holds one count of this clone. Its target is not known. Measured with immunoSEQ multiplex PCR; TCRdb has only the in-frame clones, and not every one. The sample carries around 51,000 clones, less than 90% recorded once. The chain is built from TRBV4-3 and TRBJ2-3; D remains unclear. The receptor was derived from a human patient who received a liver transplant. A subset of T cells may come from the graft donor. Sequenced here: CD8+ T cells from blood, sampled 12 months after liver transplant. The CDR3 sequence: CASSQFISSSTDTQYF. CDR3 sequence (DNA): TGCGCCAGCAGCCAATTTATTTCGTCTAGCACAGATACGCAGTATTTT.